A single T cell receptor beta chain is shown here with its context. This entry comes from a study of blood T cell repertoires in COVID-19. The CDR3 runs to 19 residues. The trim removed 3 bases at V and 2 bases at J, leaving 15 bases unmatched. The germline V gene encodes CDR1 SGDLS and CDR2 YYNGEE. Sequenced by immunoSEQ multiplex PCR; TCRdb stores in-frame clones only, minus some. The sample lists about 83,000 clones, more than 75% occurring once. Sequenced sample: peripheral blood. The rearrangement joins TRBV9 to TRBJ2-2, with 8 bases aligning to TRBD1. This receptor was obtained from a man aged 50 to 59 with active COVID-19. Here the CDR3 reads CASSANRGSRSGNTGELFF. The CDR3 DNA follows: TGTGCCAGCAGCGCGAACAGGGGGTCCAGAAGCGGAAACACCGGGGAGCTGTTTTTT.